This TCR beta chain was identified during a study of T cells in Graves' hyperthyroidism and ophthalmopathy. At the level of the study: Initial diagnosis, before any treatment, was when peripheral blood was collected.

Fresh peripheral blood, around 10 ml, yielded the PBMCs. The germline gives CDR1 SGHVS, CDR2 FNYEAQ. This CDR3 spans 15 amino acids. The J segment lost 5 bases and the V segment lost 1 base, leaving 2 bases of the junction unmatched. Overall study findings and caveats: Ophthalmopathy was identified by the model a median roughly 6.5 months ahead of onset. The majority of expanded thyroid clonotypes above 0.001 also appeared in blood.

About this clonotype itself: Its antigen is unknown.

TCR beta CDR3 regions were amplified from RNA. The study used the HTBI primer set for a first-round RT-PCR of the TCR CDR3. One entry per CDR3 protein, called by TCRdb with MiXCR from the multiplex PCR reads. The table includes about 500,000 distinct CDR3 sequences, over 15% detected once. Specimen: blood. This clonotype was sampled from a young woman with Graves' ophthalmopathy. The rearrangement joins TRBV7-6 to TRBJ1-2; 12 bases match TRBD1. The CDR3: CASSLGDRGLYGYTF. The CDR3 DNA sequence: TGTGCCAGCAGCTTAGGGGACAGGGGGCTGTATGGCTACACCTTC.